The 11 T cell receptor beta chains given below trace back to one sample, sequenced in a study of blood T cell repertoires in COVID-19. Produced via immunoSEQ multiplex PCR; TCRdb's table is partial and in-frame only. The profile shows about 62,000 clones, roughly 90% of them singletons. The sample comprised peripheral blood. The origin of the receptors is a human donor in a cohort sampled during active COVID-19.

The genes are TRBV30 and TRBJ1-1; D unclear. The germline V gene has CDR1 GTSNPN and CDR2 SVGIG (reference sequence). CDR3 length equals 12 residues. The V end lost 2 bases, the J end lost 4 bases, and 8 bases lay between the germline ends. The CDR3 here is CAWSQALTEAFF. The CDR3 DNA reads as TGTGCCTGGAGTCAGGCCCTCACTGAAGCTTTCTTT.

V and J are TRBV7-8 and TRBJ1-1; D is possibly TRBD1 (6 bases). Trimming left V 2 bases short and J 4 bases short, with 14 bases between. The CDR3 length is 15 residues. From germline, CDR1 is SGHVS and CDR2 FQNEAQ. CDR3 sequence (DNA): TGTGCCAGCAGCTTATCGGGGGGCTTTGGCACTGAAGCTTTCTTT. Translation gives CASSLSGGFGTEAFF.

This clone was seen only a few times. CDR3: CASSATGANQPQHF. The DNA for the CDR3 is TGTGCCAGCAGCGCAACTGGGGCAAATCAGCCCCAGCATTTT. The chain combines TRBV11-2 with TRBJ1-5; possible D gene TRBD1, 5 bases. V dropped 5 bases and J dropped 4 bases, with 12 bases sitting between them. The CDR3 has 14 amino acids. Germline V gene sequence: CDR1 SGHAT, CDR2 FQNNGV. Using reference TRBV11-2 and TRBJ1-5 for the parts outside the CDR3, the full variable domain is EAGVAQSPRYKIIEKRQSVAFWCNPISGHATLYWYQQILGQGPKLLIQFQNNGVVDDSQLPKDRFSAERLKGVDSTLKIQPAKLEDSAVYLCASSATGANQPQHFGDGTRLSIL.

The chain combines TRBV18 with TRBJ1-1, with D perhaps TRBD1 (6 bases). V was clipped by 3 bases and J by 8 bases, with 7 bases between them. The CDR3 runs 11 residues. In germline, CDR1 is KGHSH, CDR2 LQKENI. In nucleotides, the CDR3 is TGTGCCAGCTCACCCGGGACAGAAGCTTTCTTT. Its protein is CASSPGTEAFF.

The rearrangement joins TRBV28 to TRBJ2-7; D is uncertain. The V gene lost 2 bases and the J gene lost 0 bases, with 8 bases spanning the gap. Per germline, CDR1 MDHEN and CDR2 SYDVKM. The CDR3 consists of 14 residues. CDR3 bases: TGTGCCAGCAGTTTAATTAGCACCTCCTACGAGCAGTACTTC. It is translated as CASSLISTSYEQYF.

Concerning this clone: This same CDR3 is encoded by further DNA sequences in the sample. This chain links TRBV5-4 with TRBJ2-6; weak D call: TRBD2 (7 bases). V lost 2 bases to trimming and J lost 1 base, with 16 bases between them. Germline V lookup: CDR1 SGHNT, CDR2 YYREEE (reference sequence). The length of the CDR3 is 18 residues. As DNA, the CDR3 is TGTGCCAGCAGCTTCGGGGAGGGGGGGTCGTCTGGGGCCAACGTCCTGACTTTC. As protein: CASSFGEGGSSGANVLTF.

The V and J genes are TRBV12-3 or TRBV12-4 and TRBJ2-4, with D perhaps TRBD1 (6 bases). The CDR3 spans 13 residues. The V end was cut by 9 bases, the J end by 8 bases, with 17 bases between. CDR3 protein: CASGLGAGDIQYF. Written as DNA, the CDR3 is TGTGCCAGTGGGTTGGGGGCAGGGGACATTCAGTACTTC.

The gene calls are TRBV7-8 and TRBJ1-2; D is uncertain. The germline V and J ends were trimmed by 6 bases and 4 bases, with 21 bases remaining between them. The CDR3 consists of 16 residues. Looked up from germline, CDR1 is SGHVS and CDR2 is FQNEAQ. In DNA, the CDR3 is TGTGCCAGCAGTCCCGGGGATGCCAGACACACCTATGGCTACACCTTC. It codes for CASSPGDARHTYGYTF.

The rearrangement joins TRBV6-6 to TRBJ1-1, with D perhaps matching TRBD1 (6 bases). Trimming cost V 5 bases and J 5 bases, with 18 bases left between them. Germline lookup yields CDR1 MNHNY and CDR2 SVGAGI (reference sequence). This CDR3 is 15 amino acids long. The CDR3 here is CASSRSYLDSTEAFF. The CDR3 nucleotides read TGTGCCAGCAGTCGATCGTACCTGGACAGTACTGAAGCTTTCTTT.

The chain carries TRBV7-2 and TRBJ2-7; TRBD2 is a possible D gene (6 bases). Germline V gene data show CDR1 as SGHTA and CDR2 as FQGNSA. V lost 1 base to trimming and J lost 0 bases, with 10 bases between them. The CDR3 runs 15 residues. The CDR3 coding sequence is TGTGCCAGCAGCTTAGGGGGTAGCGGCTCCTACGAGCAGTACTTC. Its protein product is CASSLGGSGSYEQYF.

The table lists this clone with a count of one. V usage is TRBV5-1 and J usage is TRBJ2-1, with 9 bases lining up with TRBD1. Germline CDR1 is SGHRS and CDR2 is YFSETQ. The CDR3 is 14 amino acids. Trimming removed 1 base from V and 9 bases from J; junction bases left unmatched: 5. CDR3 amino acids: CASSLRDRAFEQFF. The CDR3 coding sequence is TGCGCCAGCAGCTTGAGGGACAGGGCTTTTGAGCAGTTCTTC.